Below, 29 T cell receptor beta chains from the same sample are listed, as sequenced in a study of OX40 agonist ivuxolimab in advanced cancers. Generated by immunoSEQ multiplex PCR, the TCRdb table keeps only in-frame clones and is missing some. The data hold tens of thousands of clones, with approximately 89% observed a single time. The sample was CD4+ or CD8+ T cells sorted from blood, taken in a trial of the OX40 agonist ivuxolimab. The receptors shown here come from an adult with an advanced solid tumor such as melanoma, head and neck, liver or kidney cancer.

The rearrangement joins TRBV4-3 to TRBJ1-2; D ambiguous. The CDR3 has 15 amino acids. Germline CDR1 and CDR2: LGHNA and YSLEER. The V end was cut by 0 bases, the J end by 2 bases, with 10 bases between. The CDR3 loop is CASSQDPGPNYGYTF. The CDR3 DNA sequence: TGCGCCAGCAGCCAAGATCCCGGGCCGAACTATGGCTACACCTTC.

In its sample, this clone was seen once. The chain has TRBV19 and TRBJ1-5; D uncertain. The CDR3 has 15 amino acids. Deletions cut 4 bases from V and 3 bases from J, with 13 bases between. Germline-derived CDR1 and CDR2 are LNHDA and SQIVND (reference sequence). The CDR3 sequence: CASSKQMNDNQPQHF. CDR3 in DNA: TGTGCCAGTAGTAAGCAGATGAATGACAATCAGCCCCAGCATTTT.

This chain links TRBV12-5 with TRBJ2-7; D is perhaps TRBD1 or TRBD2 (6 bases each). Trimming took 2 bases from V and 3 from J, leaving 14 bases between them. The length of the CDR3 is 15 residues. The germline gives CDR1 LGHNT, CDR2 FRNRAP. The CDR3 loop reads CASGLRGPTGYEQYF. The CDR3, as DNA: TGTGCTAGTGGTTTGCGGGGGCCTACAGGCTACGAGCAGTACTTC.

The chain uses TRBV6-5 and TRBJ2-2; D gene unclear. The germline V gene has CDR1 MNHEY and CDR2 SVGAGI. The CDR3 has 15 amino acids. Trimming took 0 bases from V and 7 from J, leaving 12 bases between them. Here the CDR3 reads CASSYSWSEFGELFF. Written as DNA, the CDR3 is TGTGCCAGCAGTTACTCTTGGAGCGAATTCGGGGAGCTGTTTTTT.

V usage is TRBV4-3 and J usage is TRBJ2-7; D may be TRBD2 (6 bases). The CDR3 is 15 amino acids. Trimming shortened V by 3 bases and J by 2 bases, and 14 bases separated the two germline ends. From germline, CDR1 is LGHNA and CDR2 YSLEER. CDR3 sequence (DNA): TGCGCCAGCAGCCAGCTCGGGACTCCAGCCTACGAGCAGTACTTC. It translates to CASSQLGTPAYEQYF.

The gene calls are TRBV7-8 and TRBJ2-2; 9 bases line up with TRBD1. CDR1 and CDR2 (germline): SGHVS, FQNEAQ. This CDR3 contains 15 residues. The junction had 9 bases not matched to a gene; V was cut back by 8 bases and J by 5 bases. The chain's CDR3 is CASSSGTGRTGELFF. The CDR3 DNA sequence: TGTGCCAGCTCGTCCGGGACAGGGCGGACCGGGGAGCTGTTTTTT.

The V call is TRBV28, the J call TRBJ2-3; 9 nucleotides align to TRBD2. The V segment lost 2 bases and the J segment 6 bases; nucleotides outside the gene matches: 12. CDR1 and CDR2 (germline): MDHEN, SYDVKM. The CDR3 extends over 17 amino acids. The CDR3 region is CASSLGDYSGSLDTQYF. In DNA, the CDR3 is TGTGCCAGCAGTTTAGGGGACTATAGCGGGAGTCTGGATACGCAGTATTTT.

The CDR3 sequence: CASGTQVDYGYTF. The CDR3 region has the DNA TGTGCCAGCGGGACTCAAGTTGACTATGGCTACACCTTC. The chain links TRBV6-1 to TRBJ1-2; possible D gene TRBD1, 5 bases. Germline values: CDR1 MNHNS, CDR2 SASEGT. This CDR3 spans 13 amino acids. Trimming removed 8 bases at V and 3 bases at J, with 13 bases between.

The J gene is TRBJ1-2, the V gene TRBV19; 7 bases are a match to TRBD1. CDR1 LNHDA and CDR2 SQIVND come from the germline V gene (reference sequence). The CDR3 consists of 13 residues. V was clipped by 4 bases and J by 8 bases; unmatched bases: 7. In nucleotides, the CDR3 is TGTGCCAGTAGTACGACAGGGACGGGAGGCTACACCTTC. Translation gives CASSTTGTGGYTF.

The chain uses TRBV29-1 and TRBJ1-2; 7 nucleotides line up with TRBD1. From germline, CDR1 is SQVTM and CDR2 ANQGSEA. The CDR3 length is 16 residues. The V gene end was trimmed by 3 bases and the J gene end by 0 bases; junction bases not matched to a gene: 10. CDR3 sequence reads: CSVEGIRGTANYGYTF. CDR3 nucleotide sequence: TGCAGCGTTGAGGGCATTAGGGGGACAGCTAACTATGGCTACACCTTC.

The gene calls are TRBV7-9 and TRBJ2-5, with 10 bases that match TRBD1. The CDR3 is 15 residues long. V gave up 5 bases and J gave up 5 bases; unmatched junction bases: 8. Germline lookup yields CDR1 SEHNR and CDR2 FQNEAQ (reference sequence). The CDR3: CASSKRQGAWETQYF. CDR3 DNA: TGTGCCAGCAGCAAGAGACAGGGGGCCTGGGAGACCCAGTACTTC.

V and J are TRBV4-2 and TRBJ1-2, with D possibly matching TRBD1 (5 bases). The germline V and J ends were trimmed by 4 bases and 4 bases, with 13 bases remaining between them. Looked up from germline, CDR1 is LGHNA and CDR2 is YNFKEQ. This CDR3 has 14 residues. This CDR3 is CASSPGLLIYGYTF. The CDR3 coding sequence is TGTGCCAGCAGCCCGGGACTGCTGATCTATGGCTACACCTTC.

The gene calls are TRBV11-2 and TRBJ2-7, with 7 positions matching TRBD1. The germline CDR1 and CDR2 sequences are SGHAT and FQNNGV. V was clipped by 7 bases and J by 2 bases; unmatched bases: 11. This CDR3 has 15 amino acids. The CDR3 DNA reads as TGTGCCAGCAACACCCGCCGGGACAGAGCCTACGAGCAGTACTTC. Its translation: CASNTRRDRAYEQYF.

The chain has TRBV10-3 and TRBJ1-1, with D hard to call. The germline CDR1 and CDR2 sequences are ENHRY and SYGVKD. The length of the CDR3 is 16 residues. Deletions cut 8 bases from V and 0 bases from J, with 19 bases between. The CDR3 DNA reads TGTGCCATCGCAGACCGGGGTTTAGATATGAACACTGAAGCTTTCTTT. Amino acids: CAIADRGLDMNTEAFF.

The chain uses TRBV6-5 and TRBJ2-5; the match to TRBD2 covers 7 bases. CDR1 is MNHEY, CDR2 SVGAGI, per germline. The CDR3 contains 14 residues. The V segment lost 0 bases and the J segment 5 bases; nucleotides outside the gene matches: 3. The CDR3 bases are TGTGCCAGCAGTTACTCGGGCGGGAGTGAGACCCAGTACTTC. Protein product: CASSYSGGSETQYF.

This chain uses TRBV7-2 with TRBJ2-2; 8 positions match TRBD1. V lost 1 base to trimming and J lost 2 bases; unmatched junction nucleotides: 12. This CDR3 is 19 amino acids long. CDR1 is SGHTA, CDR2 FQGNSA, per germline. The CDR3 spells CASSLVSRGRLGNTGELFF. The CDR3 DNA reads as TGTGCCAGCAGCTTAGTGAGCAGGGGGCGATTAGGAAACACCGGGGAGCTGTTTTTT.

The CDR3 loop is CASSAGQAYEQYF. In DNA form, the CDR3 reads TGCGCCAGCAGTGCCGGACAGGCCTACGAGCAGTACTTC. This chain links TRBV10-1 with TRBJ2-7; TRBD1 matches at 7 bases. J gave up 2 bases and V 4 bases, and 2 bases lay outside the gene matches. Germline V gene data show CDR1 as WNHNN and CDR2 as SYGVQD (reference sequence). The CDR3 has 13 residues.

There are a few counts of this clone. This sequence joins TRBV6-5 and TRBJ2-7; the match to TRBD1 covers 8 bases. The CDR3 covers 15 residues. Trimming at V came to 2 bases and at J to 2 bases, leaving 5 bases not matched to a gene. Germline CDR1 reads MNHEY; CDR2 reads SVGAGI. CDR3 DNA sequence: TGTGCCAGCAGTTACGATGAGACAGGGGCCTACGAGCAGTACTTC. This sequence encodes CASSYDETGAYEQYF.

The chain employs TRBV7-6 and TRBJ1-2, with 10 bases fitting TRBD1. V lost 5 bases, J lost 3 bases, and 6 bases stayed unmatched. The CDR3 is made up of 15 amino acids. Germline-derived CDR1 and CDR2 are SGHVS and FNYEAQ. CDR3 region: CASSKGTGEYYGYTF. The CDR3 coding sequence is TGTGCCAGCAGCAAGGGGACAGGGGAATACTATGGCTACACCTTC.

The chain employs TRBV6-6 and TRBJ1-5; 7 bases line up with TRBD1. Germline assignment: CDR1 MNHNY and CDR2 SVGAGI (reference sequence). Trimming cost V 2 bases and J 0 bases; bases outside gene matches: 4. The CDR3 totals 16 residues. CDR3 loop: CASSYLGQASNQPQHF. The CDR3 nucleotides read TGTGCCAGCAGTTACCTAGGACAGGCTAGCAATCAGCCCCAGCATTTT.

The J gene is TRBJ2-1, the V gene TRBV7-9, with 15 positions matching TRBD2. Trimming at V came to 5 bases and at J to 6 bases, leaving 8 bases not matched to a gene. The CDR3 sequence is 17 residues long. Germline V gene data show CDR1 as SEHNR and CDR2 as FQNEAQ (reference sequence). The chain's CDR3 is CASSRTSGREFGNEQFF. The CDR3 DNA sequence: TGTGCCAGCAGCCGGACTAGCGGGAGGGAGTTCGGCAATGAGCAGTTCTTC.

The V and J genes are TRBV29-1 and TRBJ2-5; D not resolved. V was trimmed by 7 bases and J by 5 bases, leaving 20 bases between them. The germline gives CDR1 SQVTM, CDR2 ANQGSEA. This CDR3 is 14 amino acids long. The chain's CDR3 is CSAVGSIHGETQYF. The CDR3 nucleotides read TGCAGCGCTGTCGGGTCTATCCACGGGGAGACCCAGTACTTC.

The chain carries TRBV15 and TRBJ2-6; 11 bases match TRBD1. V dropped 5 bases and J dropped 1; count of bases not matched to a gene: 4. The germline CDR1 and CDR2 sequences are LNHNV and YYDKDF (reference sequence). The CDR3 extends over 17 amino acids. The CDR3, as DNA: TGTGCCACCAGCTTCCGGGACAGGGGGTCTGGGGCCAACGTCCTGACTTTC. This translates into CATSFRDRGSGANVLTF. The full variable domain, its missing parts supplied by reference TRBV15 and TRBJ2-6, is DAMVIQNPRYQVTQFGKPVTLSCSQTLNHNVMYWYQQKSSQAPKLLFHYYDKDFNNEADTPDNFQSRRPNTSFCFLDIRSPGLGDTAMYLCATSFRDRGSGANVLTFGAGSRLTVL.

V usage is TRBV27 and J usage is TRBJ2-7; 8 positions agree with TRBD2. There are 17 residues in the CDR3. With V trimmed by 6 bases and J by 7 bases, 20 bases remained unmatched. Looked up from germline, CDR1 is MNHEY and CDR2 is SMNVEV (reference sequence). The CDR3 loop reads CASSATVAGSLRGEQYF. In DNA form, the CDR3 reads TGTGCCAGCAGCGCCACGGTAGCGGGATCCTTGAGGGGGGAGCAGTACTTC.

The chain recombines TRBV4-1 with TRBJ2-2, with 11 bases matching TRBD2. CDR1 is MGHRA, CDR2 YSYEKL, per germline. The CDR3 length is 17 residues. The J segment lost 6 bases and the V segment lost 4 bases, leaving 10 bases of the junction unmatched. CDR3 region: CASSLPVSGRAPGELFF. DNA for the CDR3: TGCGCCAGCAGCCTACCAGTTAGCGGGAGGGCCCCCGGGGAGCTGTTTTTT.

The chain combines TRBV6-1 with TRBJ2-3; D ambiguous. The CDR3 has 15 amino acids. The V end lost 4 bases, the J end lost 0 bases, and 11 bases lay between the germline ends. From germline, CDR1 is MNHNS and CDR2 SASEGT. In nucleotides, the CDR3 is TGTGCCAGCAGTGCCCCCTATACCAGCACAGATACGCAGTATTTT. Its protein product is CASSAPYTSTDTQYF.

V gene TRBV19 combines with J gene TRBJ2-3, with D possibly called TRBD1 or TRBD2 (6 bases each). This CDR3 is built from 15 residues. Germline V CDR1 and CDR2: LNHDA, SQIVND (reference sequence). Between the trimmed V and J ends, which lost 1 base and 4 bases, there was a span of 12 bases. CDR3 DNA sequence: TGTGCCAGTAGTATAGGAGACGGGGGCGCAGATACGCAGTATTTT. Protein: CASSIGDGGADTQYF.

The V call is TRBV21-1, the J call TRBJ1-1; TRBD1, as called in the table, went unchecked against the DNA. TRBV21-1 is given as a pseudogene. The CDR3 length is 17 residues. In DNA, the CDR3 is TGTGCCAGCATATACCGGGACAGGCCGAAAAGAGGGACTGAAGCTTTCTTT. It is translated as CASIYRDRPKRGTEAFF.

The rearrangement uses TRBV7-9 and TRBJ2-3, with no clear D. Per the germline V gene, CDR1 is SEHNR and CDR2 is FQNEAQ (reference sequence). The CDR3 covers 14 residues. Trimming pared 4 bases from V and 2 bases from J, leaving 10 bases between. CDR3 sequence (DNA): TGTGCCAGCAGCTACGGCACTCTCACAGATACGCAGTATTTT. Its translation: CASSYGTLTDTQYF.